This T cell receptor (beta chain) was identified in a study of CD8 T cells in ankylosing spondylitis (dated by TCRdb to the late 2010s). As for the study more broadly: The study set out to find disease-linked TCR variants by profiling T cell receptor beta repertoires in ankylosing spondylitis patients and healthy donors. The full study cohort comprised roughly 24 ankylosing spondylitis patients and over a hundred healthy donors. Samples of peripheral blood were taken, and for ankylosing spondylitis patients, synovial fluid was collected as well.

The sample holds many counts of this clonotype. The clone's antigen remains unknown. No base quality values were provided; no much bigger clone lies one nucleotide off. The investigation overall reported the following: Significant enrichment of the disease-linked clones was reported in matched synovial fluid samples from ankylosing spondylitis patients. Blood from ankylosing spondylitis patients appeared to be characterized by a TCR beta motif composed of 7 to 9 highly homologous amino acid variants. Some TCR beta motif variants had previously been reported in synovial fluid and blood of reactive arthritis patients, which suggested common disease-initiation mechanisms. In peripheral blood, the disease-linked clones were found at relatively low frequencies and had a CD8+ phenotype.

Data came from an Illumina HiSeq 2500. TCR beta libraries were prepared by quantitative 5'-RACE with molecular barcodes. In the original analysis: A new computational method based on a probabilistic model of VDJ rearrangement was used to identify disease-linked TCR variants. In TCRdb, the public reads were trimmed at Q25 with fastp and aligned with MiXCR, with productive beta chains retained. Merged by CDR3 protein, the rows form single entries marked with the most common genes and DNA. These V and J calls are TCRdb output, not the study's own analysis. Counted in this sample were about 220,000 distinct CDR3 sequences; approximately 7.4% of them appeared once. Jointly, the top ten make up over 12% of the sample. V is cut by 3 bases and J by 1 base, and the space between the germline ends is 18 bases. The CDR3 has 17 amino acids, counting the end cysteine and phenylalanine. CDR3 DNA is the only sequence kept; it has 51 bases, read in frame from the first base. Looking up the germline V gene yields CDR1 MDHEN and CDR2 SYDVKM.

The chain couples TRBV28 to TRBJ2-5; no D gene is confidently identified. The sequence was collected from a male donor with ankylosing spondylitis. Sequenced material: blood, either unsorted or a sorted T cell fraction (not recorded which). The CDR3 reads as follows: CASSLPHGLAVQETQYF. The bases read TGTGCCAGCAGTTTGCCCCACGGATTGGCGGTCCAAGAGACCCAGTACTTC.